These 25 T cell receptor beta chains originate from one sample sequenced in a study of blood T cell repertoires in COVID-19. Generated by immunoSEQ multiplex PCR, the TCRdb table keeps only in-frame clones and is missing some. The sample has hundreds of thousands of clones; around 87% are singletons. Sequenced material: PBMCs or T cells enriched from blood (not recorded which). The receptors here all came from a young man who had recovered from COVID-19.

J is TRBJ1-2 and V is TRBV27, with TRBD1 matching 10 bases. Germline V gene lookup returns CDR1 MNHEY and CDR2 SMNVEV (reference sequence). J was trimmed by 4 bases and V by 6 bases; bases with no gene match: 5. The CDR3 spans 14 residues. CDR3 amino acids: CASSLTGGSYGYTF. CDR3 in DNA: TGTGCCAGCAGCTTGACAGGGGGCTCCTATGGCTACACCTTC.

This clone was seen only once. The identical CDR3 is also encoded by other nucleotide sequences in the sample. V gene TRBV11-2 combines with J gene TRBJ1-5, with no clear D. Germline V gene data show CDR1 as SGHAT and CDR2 as FQNNGV. V was trimmed by 1 base and J by 6 bases, leaving 7 bases between them. The CDR3 loop spans 13 amino acids. CDR3 region: CASSLGGGQPQHF. The CDR3, as DNA: TGTGCCAGCAGCTTAGGAGGCGGTCAGCCCCAGCATTTT.

The rearrangement joins TRBV4-2 to TRBJ2-7; a possible D gene is TRBD2 (6 bases). Germline CDR1 is LGHNA and CDR2 is YNFKEQ. The length of the CDR3 is 15 residues. V gave up 4 bases and J gave up 0 bases, with 13 bases separating them. CDR3 bases: TGTGCCAGCAGCCCGGACGGCGGGGCCTCCTACGAGCAGTACTTC. Translated, it gives CASSPDGGASYEQYF.

The gene calls are TRBV4-1 and TRBJ2-7, with a possible D match to TRBD2 (6 bases). The CDR3 is 17 residues long. Trimming pared 0 bases from V and 0 bases from J, leaving 15 bases between. In germline, CDR1 is MGHRA, CDR2 YSYEKL. CDR3 sequence (DNA): TGCGCCAGCAGCCAAGAAGTATCAAGCGGGCGCTCCTACGAGCAGTACTTC. Translation gives CASSQEVSSGRSYEQYF.

The CDR3 region is CASSPSRQGIGEQYF. The CDR3 DNA is TGTGCCAGCTCACCCTCAAGACAGGGGATCGGCGAGCAGTACTTC. This chain joins TRBV18 and TRBJ2-7; TRBD1 agrees at 8 bases. The CDR3 loop spans 15 amino acids. The germline gives CDR1 KGHSH, CDR2 LQKENI. With V trimmed by 3 bases and J by 6 bases, 10 bases remained unmatched. The whole variable domain, remainder taken from reference TRBV18 and TRBJ2-7, is NAGVMQNPRHLVRRRGQEARLRCSPMKGHSHVYWYRQLPEEGLKFMVYLQKENIIDESGMPKERFSAEFPKEGPSILRIQQVVRGDSAAYFCASSPSRQGIGEQYFGPGTRLTVT.

The chain carries TRBV20-1 and TRBJ2-5; the match to TRBD2 covers 12 bases. This CDR3 contains 15 residues. Germline values: CDR1 DFQATT, CDR2 SNEGSKA (reference sequence). Trimming removed 3 bases from V and 4 bases from J; junction bases left unmatched: 6. The CDR3 here is CSASLSTSGRETQYF. In DNA, the CDR3 is TGCAGTGCTAGTCTCTCGACTAGCGGGAGAGAGACCCAGTACTTC.

The chain couples TRBV7-2 to TRBJ2-2; TRBD2 matches at 9 bases. Germline V gene sequence: CDR1 SGHTA, CDR2 FQGNSA. The CDR3 totals 14 residues. The V gene end was trimmed by 5 bases and the J gene end by 6 bases; junction bases not matched to a gene: 4. CDR3 region: CASSPGLASGELFF. In DNA form, the CDR3 reads TGTGCCAGCAGCCCGGGACTAGCATCCGGGGAGCTGTTTTTT. The full variable domain, with the rest looked up from reference TRBV7-2 and TRBJ2-2, is GAGVSQSPSNKVTEKGKDVELRCDPISGHTALYWYRQSLGQGLEFLIYFQGNSAPDKSGLPSDRFSAERTGGSVSTLTIQRTQQEDSAVYLCASSPGLASGELFFGEGSRLTVL.

The V and J genes are TRBV18 and TRBJ2-2; a possible D gene is TRBD2 (6 bases). This CDR3 has 18 residues. The V end lost 1 base, the J end lost 2 bases, and 17 bases lay between the germline ends. Germline V gives CDR1 KGHSH, CDR2 LQKENI. The CDR3 DNA follows: TGTGCCAGCTCACCACTACCTGCGCCTAGCGTCAACACCGGGGAGCTGTTTTTT. Amino acid sequence: CASSPLPAPSVNTGELFF. Drawing the rest from reference TRBV18 and TRBJ2-2, the complete variable domain is NAGVMQNPRHLVRRRGQEARLRCSPMKGHSHVYWYRQLPEEGLKFMVYLQKENIIDESGMPKERFSAEFPKEGPSILRIQQVVRGDSAAYFCASSPLPAPSVNTGELFFGEGSRLTVL.

The V call is TRBV5-1, the J call TRBJ1-1; the match to TRBD1 covers 8 bases. Germline V gives CDR1 SGHRS, CDR2 YFSETQ. V lost 4 bases, J lost 4 bases, and 6 bases stayed unmatched. This CDR3 is built from 14 residues. The CDR3 DNA reads as TGCGCCAGCAGCAATCGGACAGGGCCCACTGAAGCTTTCTTT. Translating it yields CASSNRTGPTEAFF.

This sequence joins TRBV28 and TRBJ1-6; 7 positions agree with TRBD1. Losses at the gene ends were 6 bases for V and 9 bases for J; bases not matched to a gene: 8. CDR3 length: 14 residues. Germline loops: CDR1 MDHEN, CDR2 SYDVKM. CDR3 loop: CASRTTGRFSPLHF. CDR3 coding DNA: TGTGCCAGCAGAACGACAGGGAGGTTTTCACCCCTCCACTTT.

The chain links TRBV13 to TRBJ2-2; D might be TRBD2 (6 bases). V was cut by 7 bases and J by 4 bases, with 10 bases left in between. Per germline, CDR1 PRHDT and CDR2 FYEKMQ (reference sequence). CDR3 length: 13 amino acids. CDR3 residues: CASKLSGTGELFF. The CDR3 nucleotides are TGTGCCAGCAAACTTAGCGGCACCGGGGAGCTGTTTTTT.

The chain is built from TRBV19 and TRBJ1-1; D is possibly TRBD1 (6 bases). This CDR3 contains 13 residues. V gave up 9 bases and J gave up 4 bases, with 15 bases separating them. The germline CDR1 and CDR2 sequences are LNHDA and SQIVND (reference sequence). The CDR3 is CASSQGGGTEAFF. As DNA, the CDR3 is TGTGCCAGCTCTCAGGGAGGGGGCACTGAAGCTTTCTTT.

CDR3 in DNA: TGCGCCAGCAGCTTGCCCCGGACAGGGGACCAAGAGACCCAGTACTTC. Translation gives CASSLPRTGDQETQYF. V usage is TRBV5-1 and J usage is TRBJ2-5, with TRBD1 matching 9 bases. Germline trimming cut 1 base from V and 0 bases from J; bases unmatched to any gene: 4. Germline V gene sequence: CDR1 SGHRS, CDR2 YFSETQ. CDR3 length: 16 residues.

CDR3 in amino acids: CASSRTSGRSGELFF. CDR3 nucleotide sequence: TGTGCCAGCAGCAGGACTAGCGGGAGGTCCGGGGAGCTGTTTTTT. This rearrangement joins TRBV6-6 to TRBJ2-2; 14 bases map to TRBD2. After removal of 6 bases from V and 6 bases from J, the junction contained 3 bases not matched to a gene. Germline V gives CDR1 MNHNY, CDR2 SVGAGI (reference sequence). The CDR3 sequence is 15 residues long.

The chain is built from TRBV9 and TRBJ2-3; D is unclear. Germline V lookup: CDR1 SGDLS, CDR2 YYNGEE. There are 15 residues in the CDR3. V gave up 0 bases and J gave up 1 base, with 9 bases separating them. The CDR3 region has the DNA TGTGCCAGCAGCGTAGAATCGATAGGCACAGATACGCAGTATTTT. Translating gives CASSVESIGTDTQYF.

The V and J genes are TRBV5-5 and TRBJ2-3; 15 bases line up with TRBD2. Losses at the gene ends were 7 bases for V and 8 bases for J; bases not matched to a gene: 5. This CDR3 has 14 residues. Germline lookup yields CDR1 SGHKS and CDR2 YYEKEE (reference sequence). This chain's CDR3 is CASGGLAGGATQYF. In nucleotides, the CDR3 is TGTGCCAGCGGGGGACTAGCGGGAGGAGCTACGCAGTATTTT.

This clone occurred a few times. The V and J genes are TRBV7-3 and TRBJ1-1; D is undetermined. V was clipped by 2 bases and J by 5 bases, with 9 bases between them. Looked up from germline, CDR1 is SGHTA and CDR2 is FQGTGA. The CDR3 runs to 13 residues. Here the CDR3 DNA reads TGTGCCAGCAGCTTATTTGGGCAAACTGAAGCTTTCTTT. Translating gives CASSLFGQTEAFF.

The chain uses TRBV11-2 and TRBJ1-1, with unresolved D. The CDR3 has 16 amino acids. Trimming took 0 bases from V and 1 from J, leaving 12 bases between them. The germline V gene has CDR1 SGHAT and CDR2 FQNNGV. Here the CDR3 reads CASSLEARAQNTEAFF. The CDR3 nucleotides read TGTGCCAGCAGCTTAGAGGCGCGGGCACAGAACACTGAAGCTTTCTTT.

In this sample, this clone turned up once. The chain couples TRBV2 to TRBJ1-6; the match to TRBD1 covers 7 bases. Germline CDR1 and CDR2: SNHLY and FYNNEI. With V trimmed by 6 bases and J by 10 bases, 15 bases remained unmatched. The CDR3 is made up of 16 amino acids. CDR3 region: CASSDRVGAGGSPLHF. DNA for the CDR3: TGTGCCAGCAGCGACAGGGTTGGGGCCGGTGGATCACCCCTCCACTTT.

This chain connects TRBV15 to TRBJ1-6; D call uncertain. Germline-derived CDR1 and CDR2 are LNHNV and YYDKDF (reference sequence). CDR3 length equals 13 residues. V was cut by 5 bases and J by 15 bases, with 17 bases left in between. The CDR3 loop reads CATSGNLEEVLHF. CDR3 bases: TGTGCCACCAGCGGCAACCTGGAGGAGGTCCTCCACTTT.

The rearrangement uses TRBV7-6 and TRBJ2-1, with D perhaps matching TRBD1 (6 bases). The V end was cut by 2 bases, the J end by 0 bases, with 29 bases between. Germline assignment: CDR1 SGHVS and CDR2 FNYEAQ. CDR3 length: 22 residues. Here the CDR3 reads CASSLPSGTQPGGMSSYNEQFF. The CDR3 DNA reads as TGTGCCAGCAGCTTACCATCCGGGACACAACCTGGGGGAATGAGCTCCTACAATGAGCAGTTCTTC.

This clone has a single count. This chain joins TRBV27 and TRBJ2-7; a possible D gene is TRBD1 (5 bases). The germline gives CDR1 MNHEY, CDR2 SMNVEV (reference sequence). The CDR3 length is 12 residues. Trimming took 2 bases from V and 7 from J, leaving 9 bases between them. CDR3 in DNA: TGTGCCAGCAGTTTAATAGGGGAAGAGCAGTACTTC. This codes for CASSLIGEEQYF.

The rearrangement joins TRBV7-9 to TRBJ2-7; 11 bases match TRBD2. CDR3 length: 16 residues. In germline, CDR1 is SEHNR, CDR2 FQNEAQ (reference sequence). The trim removed 5 bases at V and 5 bases at J, leaving 11 bases unmatched. The DNA of the CDR3 is TGTGCCAGCAGCCCCTCACGGACTAGCGGGTTCGACGAGCAGTACTTC. This translates into CASSPSRTSGFDEQYF.

The rearrangement links TRBV28 to TRBJ2-7; TRBD2 matches 8 bases. Germline V CDR1 and CDR2: MDHEN, SYDVKM. J lost 1 base, V lost 4 bases, and 6 bases had no gene match. CDR3 size: 15 residues. The CDR3 loop is CASSSPAGESYEQYF. The CDR3 nucleotides are TGTGCCAGCAGTTCCCCAGCGGGAGAATCCTACGAGCAGTACTTC.

The chain carries TRBV28 and TRBJ2-5; D uncertain. CDR1 MDHEN and CDR2 SYDVKM come from the germline V gene. The CDR3 extends over 14 amino acids. Deletions cut 5 bases from V and 2 bases from J, with 12 bases between. The chain's CDR3 is CASSPHDLQETQYF. Here the CDR3 DNA reads TGTGCCAGCAGTCCTCACGACTTACAAGAGACCCAGTACTTC.